Shown below are 14 T cell receptor beta chains from a single sample sequenced in a study of blood T cell repertoires in COVID-19 (dated by TCRdb to the early 2020s). Library preparation was by the immunoSEQ multiplex PCR assay. TCRdb retrieved this table from immuneACCESS and kept in-frame rearrangements only. Not all clones are present; in checked studies, unresolved V genes account for under half, and no reason is known for the remainder. The sample table shows 97,000 or so clones, and around 90% are seen once. The ten largest clonotypes hold less than 3.5% of the sample. The sequencing input was peripheral blood. These receptors were collected from a man aged 50-59 years with active or convalescent COVID-19.

The J gene is TRBJ1-1, the V gene TRBV3-1 (or the pseudogene TRBV3-2), with D hard to call. Trimming left V 6 bases short and J 0 bases short, with 5 bases between. The CDR3 has 12 amino acids. Germline V gives CDR1 LGHDT, CDR2 YNNKEL (reference sequence). Here the CDR3 reads CASSLLNTEAFF. The CDR3 DNA follows: TGTGCCAGCAGTCTTCTGAACACTGAAGCTTTCTTT.

The chain joins TRBV5-1 to TRBJ1-6; 7 bases are a match to TRBD1. V lost 0 bases to trimming and J lost 7 bases; unmatched junction nucleotides: 7. The CDR3 extends over 16 amino acids. CDR1 is SGHRS, CDR2 YFSETQ, per germline. The DNA of the CDR3 is TGCGCCAGCAGCTTGGCTTCCGGGACAGCAAATTCACCCCTCCACTTT. It yields the protein CASSLASGTANSPLHF.

This clone was observed a handful of times. V and J are TRBV5-1 and TRBJ1-1; 8 bases align to TRBD1. Germline V gene data show CDR1 as SGHRS and CDR2 as YFSETQ. The trim removed 5 bases at V and 1 base at J, leaving 7 bases unmatched. The CDR3 consists of 15 residues. CDR3 DNA sequence: TGCGCCAGCAGACCCTCCGGGACAGGGAACACTGAAGCTTTCTTT. Its translation: CASRPSGTGNTEAFF. The whole variable domain, remainder taken from reference TRBV5-1 and TRBJ1-1, is KAGVTQTPRYLIKTRGQQVTLSCSPISGHRSVSWYQQTPGQGLQFLFEYFSETQRNKGNFPGRFSGRQFSNSRSEMNVSTLELGDSALYLCASRPSGTGNTEAFFGQGTRLTVV.

This rearrangement joins TRBV2 to TRBJ1-1; possibly TRBD1 for D (6 bases). V was clipped by 6 bases and J by 5 bases, with 16 bases between them. This CDR3 has 14 residues. Germline CDR1 and CDR2: SNHLY and FYNNEI. CDR3 in amino acids: CASRAGTQETEAFF. The DNA of the CDR3 is TGTGCCAGCAGGGCCGGGACACAGGAAACTGAAGCTTTCTTT.

This clone was observed a single time. The J gene is TRBJ2-3, the V gene TRBV11-2, with 8 bases aligning to TRBD2. V shed 4 bases and J 4 bases; nucleotides not matched to a gene: 1. The length of the CDR3 is 13 residues. Germline loops: CDR1 SGHAT, CDR2 FQNNGV. The CDR3 is CASSSGRADTQYF. DNA for the CDR3: TGTGCCAGCAGCTCCGGGAGGGCAGATACGCAGTATTTT. Together with reference TRBV11-2 and TRBJ2-3, the CDR3 gives the full variable domain: EAGVAQSPRYKIIEKRQSVAFWCNPISGHATLYWYQQILGQGPKLLIQFQNNGVVDDSQLPKDRFSAERLKGVDSTLKIQPAKLEDSAVYLCASSSGRADTQYFGPGTRLTVL.

The J gene is TRBJ1-4, the V gene TRBV15, with D maybe TRBD1 (5 bases). Per germline, CDR1 LNHNV and CDR2 YYDKDF (reference sequence). The V and J ends lost 0 bases and 12 bases respectively, with 14 bases between them. The CDR3 runs 14 residues. This CDR3 reads CATSRDGPEGELFF. For the CDR3, the DNA is TGTGCCACCAGCAGAGATGGACCCGAAGGGGAACTGTTTTTT.

This chain links TRBV5-1 with TRBJ1-6; possible D gene TRBD1, 5 bases. V lost 2 bases, J lost 0 bases, and 12 bases lay in between. The germline V gene has CDR1 SGHRS and CDR2 YFSETQ. This CDR3 has 17 amino acids. The CDR3, as DNA: TGCGCCAGCAGCTTAGGTCAGGGAGGCTCCTATAATTCACCCCTCCACTTT. This sequence encodes CASSLGQGGSYNSPLHF.

The chain joins TRBV24-1 to TRBJ2-3, with D possibly being TRBD1 (5 bases). Trimming cost V 1 base and J 0 bases, with 10 bases left between them. The CDR3 sequence is 16 residues long. Germline CDR1 and CDR2: KGHDR and SFDVKD. Written as DNA, the CDR3 is TGTGCCACCAGTGATTTCGGACAAACTAGCACAGATACGCAGTATTTT. It encodes CATSDFGQTSTDTQYF.

V usage is TRBV15 and J usage is TRBJ1-5; TRBD1 agrees at 9 bases. Germline V lookup: CDR1 LNHNV, CDR2 YYDKDF (reference sequence). The CDR3 runs 15 residues. Losses at the gene ends were 0 bases for V and 8 bases for J; bases not matched to a gene: 5. CDR3 DNA sequence: TGTGCCACCAGCAGAGATCCGGACAGGGGAGAGCCCCAGCATTTT. Protein product: CATSRDPDRGEPQHF.

The V and J genes are TRBV9 and TRBJ1-6; no firm D call. In germline, CDR1 is SGDLS, CDR2 YYNGEE. V lost 0 bases and J 7 bases, leaving 8 bases between the germline ends. This CDR3 region has 14 residues. CDR3 residues: CASSVANGNSPLHF. The CDR3 DNA follows: TGTGCCAGCAGCGTAGCTAACGGGAATTCACCCCTCCACTTT.

J is TRBJ2-3 and V is TRBV19; 11 positions agree with TRBD2. Germline trimming cut 5 bases from V and 3 bases from J; bases unmatched to any gene: 4. The CDR3 runs to 15 residues. Germline V gene data show CDR1 as LNHDA and CDR2 as SQIVND (reference sequence). For the CDR3, the DNA is TGTGCCAGTAGTGCGGGACTAGCGGAGACAGATACGCAGTATTTT. It is translated as CASSAGLAETDTQYF.

The chain couples TRBV5-4 to TRBJ1-2; the D gene is possibly TRBD1 (5 bases). The CDR3 is made up of 14 amino acids. CDR1 SGHNT and CDR2 YYREEE come from the germline V gene (reference sequence). Trimming stripped 9 bases from V and 3 bases from J, with 18 bases between. CDR3 in amino acids: CATRQGADYYGYTF. As DNA, the CDR3 is TGTGCCACCCGACAAGGGGCCGACTACTATGGCTACACCTTC.

The rearrangement joins TRBV2 to TRBJ2-2, with a weak D call TRBD2 (7 bases). V shed 2 bases and J shed 5 bases, with 12 bases lying between them. Germline assignment: CDR1 SNHLY and CDR2 FYNNEI. The CDR3 runs 15 residues. CDR3 sequence reads: CASSEMRGGTGELFF. The DNA of the CDR3 is TGTGCCAGCAGTGAAATGAGGGGGGGGACCGGGGAGCTGTTTTTT.

This rearrangement joins TRBV11-2 to TRBJ2-7; D unresolved. V shed 0 bases and J shed 7 bases, with 19 bases lying between them. Looked up from germline, CDR1 is SGHAT and CDR2 is FQNNGV. The CDR3 is 16 residues long. The DNA for the CDR3 is TGTGCCAGCAGCTTAGACACCCCGGTCGTTGCGATGGAGCAGTACTTC. Translating gives CASSLDTPVVAMEQYF.